Below, 31 T cell receptor beta chains from the same sample are listed, as sequenced in a study of cytomegalovirus exposure and HLA in healthy donors (dated by TCRdb to the late 2010s). The library was produced with the immunoSEQ multiplex PCR assay. The table was pulled from immuneACCESS by TCRdb, which kept in-frame rearrangements only. Such tables lose some clones; where checked, under half of the loss comes from unresolved V genes, and the rest has no known cause. This sample holds tens of thousands of clones; around 90% were observed only once. The top ten constitute around 1% of the sample. The sequenced material came from PBMCs. These receptors originate from a man aged 18 to 35 in good health and CMV-seronegative.

This clone has just one count. This sequence joins TRBV6-1 and TRBJ1-2; 8 bases map to TRBD1. V shed 5 bases, J shed 4 bases, and the junction held 3 bases outside the gene matches. This CDR3 region has 13 residues. From germline, CDR1 is MNHNS and CDR2 SASEGT. In DNA, the CDR3 is TGTGCCAGCAGTAGAGGACAGGGCTATGGCTACACCTTC. Its protein product is CASSRGQGYGYTF.

This clone was observed a single time. The chain recombines TRBV6-1 with TRBJ2-7; 13 bases map to TRBD2. CDR1 is MNHNS, CDR2 SASEGT, per germline. V lost 5 bases and J lost 3; bases outside the gene matches: 4. The CDR3 sequence is 15 residues long. The CDR3 bases are TGTGCCAGCAGTACCGGGACTAGCGGGGACTACGAGCAGTACTTC. This gives the protein CASSTGTSGDYEQYF.

The V gene is TRBV5-1, the J gene TRBJ2-7; a weak D match, TRBD2 (6 bases). This CDR3 has 14 residues. V lost 2 bases and J lost 5, with 14 bases in between. Germline CDR1 and CDR2: SGHRS and YFSETQ. The CDR3 region is CASSFGAGGNEQYF. CDR3 coding DNA: TGCGCCAGCAGCTTCGGGGCCGGGGGTAACGAGCAGTACTTC.

This rearrangement joins TRBV6-1 to TRBJ2-2; TRBD2 agrees at 11 bases. In germline, CDR1 is MNHNS, CDR2 SASEGT. V lost 7 bases to trimming and J lost 6 bases; unmatched junction nucleotides: 7. The CDR3 extends over 15 amino acids. The CDR3 reads CASKRLAGYPGELFF. CDR3 coding DNA: TGTGCCAGCAAACGACTAGCGGGATATCCCGGGGAGCTGTTTTTT.

The chain recombines TRBV19 with TRBJ2-7, with 9 bases fitting TRBD1. This CDR3 is built from 13 residues. Germline values: CDR1 LNHDA, CDR2 SQIVND (reference sequence). V lost 8 bases and J lost 4; bases outside the gene matches: 6. The CDR3 region is CASSDRGLYEQYF. The CDR3, as DNA: TGTGCCAGTTCGGACAGGGGTTTGTACGAGCAGTACTTC.

The CDR3 DNA is TGTGCCAGCAGTTTTGGGCCGCGGGGGATCGGAAAACTGTTTTTT. This gives the protein CASSFGPRGIGKLFF. The chain links TRBV27 to TRBJ1-4; perhaps TRBD1 as D (5 bases). CDR1 and CDR2 (germline): MNHEY, SMNVEV (reference sequence). Between the trimmed V and J ends, which lost 3 bases and 10 bases, there was a span of 18 bases. The CDR3 has 15 amino acids.

The genes are TRBV5-4 and TRBJ2-1, with 9 bases matching TRBD2. The CDR3 consists of 17 residues. The trim removed 3 bases at V and 8 bases at J, leaving 15 bases unmatched. The germline gives CDR1 SGHNT, CDR2 YYREEE (reference sequence). CDR3 sequence: CASSSGGAGGPMYEQFF. In DNA, the CDR3 is TGTGCCAGCAGCTCTGGGGGGGCGGGAGGGCCTATGTATGAGCAGTTCTTC.

This rearrangement joins TRBV4-1 to TRBJ2-7, with 11 bases matching TRBD1. Losses at the gene ends were 1 base for V and 4 bases for J; bases not matched to a gene: 3. The CDR3 spans 15 residues. The germline CDR1 and CDR2 sequences are MGHRA and YSYEKL. Here the CDR3 DNA reads TGCGCCAGCAGCCAAGGGACAGGGGGCCTTTACGAGCAGTACTTC. Its protein product is CASSQGTGGLYEQYF.

V and J are TRBV2 and TRBJ2-5; weak D call: TRBD1 (5 bases). V lost 6 bases and J lost 0, with 8 bases in between. This CDR3 comprises 13 residues. Germline V gives CDR1 SNHLY, CDR2 FYNNEI. In nucleotides, the CDR3 is TGTGCCAGCAGCCAGGACAACCAAGAGACCCAGTACTTC. Translated: CASSQDNQETQYF.

The chain has TRBV30 and TRBJ2-7, with 13 bases lining up with TRBD2. CDR1 and CDR2 (germline): GTSNPN, SVGIG (reference sequence). The CDR3 is made up of 15 amino acids. CDR3 sequence reads: CATGLAGSPSYEQYF. The CDR3 DNA sequence: TGTGCTACGGGACTAGCGGGATCCCCCTCCTACGAGCAGTACTTC.

CDR3 sequence reads: CASIQVGALRETQYF. The CDR3 DNA sequence: TGTGCCAGCATTCAAGTGGGAGCGCTGAGGGAGACCCAGTACTTC. V gene TRBV6-1 combines with J gene TRBJ2-5; D possibly corresponds to TRBD2 (5 bases). CDR3 length equals 15 residues. Trimming took 7 bases from V and 5 from J, leaving 20 bases between them. CDR1 MNHNS and CDR2 SASEGT come from the germline V gene.

The chain is built from TRBV9 and TRBJ2-3, with 7 bases matching TRBD2. Trimming took 4 bases from V and 5 from J; bases not matched to a gene: 4. Per the germline V gene, CDR1 is SGDLS and CDR2 is YYNGEE. There are 13 residues in the CDR3. The CDR3 bases are TGTGCCAGCAGCCGGGACTACAGAGATACGCAGTATTTT. Amino acid sequence: CASSRDYRDTQYF.

The chain uses TRBV6-5 and TRBJ1-4, with D hard to call. The germline CDR1 and CDR2 sequences are MNHEY and SVGAGI. This CDR3 is 14 amino acids long. Trimming took 5 bases from V and 7 from J, leaving 14 bases between them. The CDR3 coding sequence is TGTGCCAGCAGTCGCGGGTTGGATGGTGAAAAACTGTTTTTT. It codes for CASSRGLDGEKLFF.

The rearrangement joins TRBV27 to TRBJ2-7; 9 bases are shared with TRBD1. The CDR3 extends over 12 amino acids. V lost 8 bases to trimming and J lost 3 bases; unmatched junction nucleotides: 2. Germline CDR1 and CDR2: MNHEY and SMNVEV (reference sequence). The CDR3 is CASGTGLYEQYF. CDR3 DNA sequence: TGTGCCAGCGGGACAGGGCTCTACGAGCAGTACTTC.

The chain employs TRBV2 and TRBJ2-1, with a possible D match to TRBD2 (5 bases). The CDR3 is 15 amino acids. V gave up 6 bases and J gave up 0 bases, with 12 bases separating them. Per germline, CDR1 SNHLY and CDR2 FYNNEI. CDR3 nucleotide sequence: TGTGCCAGCAGCCCTGATGGGAGCTCCTACAATGAGCAGTTCTTC. Translated, it gives CASSPDGSSYNEQFF. Full variable domain (missing parts from reference TRBV2 and TRBJ2-1): EPEVTQTPSHQVTQMGQEVILRCVPISNHLYFYWYRQILGQKVEFLVSFYNNEISEKSEIFDDQFSVERPDGSNFTLKIRSTKLEDSAMYFCASSPDGSSYNEQFFGPGTRLTVL.

The chain uses TRBV27 and TRBJ2-7; TRBD1 aligns across 10 bases. This CDR3 has 14 amino acids. Per germline, CDR1 MNHEY and CDR2 SMNVEV (reference sequence). V was pared by 6 bases and J by 3 bases, with 5 bases of the junction left unmatched. The CDR3 is CASSGQGVGYEQYF. The CDR3 DNA follows: TGTGCCAGCAGCGGACAGGGGGTAGGCTACGAGCAGTACTTC.

The V gene is TRBV13, the J gene TRBJ1-4; 7 nucleotides align to TRBD1. The V segment lost 4 bases and the J segment 8 bases; nucleotides outside the gene matches: 10. Germline V CDR1 and CDR2: PRHDT, FYEKMQ (reference sequence). CDR3 size: 15 residues. DNA of the CDR3: TGTGCCAGCAGCTCCCGACAGGGAATAGAGGAAAAACTGTTTTTT. As protein: CASSSRQGIEEKLFF.

J is TRBJ2-1 and V is TRBV9, with TRBD2 matching over 8 bases. Trimming removed 7 bases from V and 1 base from J; junction bases left unmatched: 7. Germline V gives CDR1 SGDLS, CDR2 YYNGEE. The CDR3 spans 15 residues. In nucleotides, the CDR3 is TGTGCCAGCGGGGAAGCGGGAGCGTCCTACAATGAGCAGTTCTTC. As protein: CASGEAGASYNEQFF. Together with reference TRBV9 and TRBJ2-1, the CDR3 gives the full variable domain: DSGVTQTPKHLITATGQRVTLRCSPRSGDLSVYWYQQSLDQGLQFLIQYYNGEERAKGNILERFSAQQFPDLHSELNLSSLELGDSALYFCASGEAGASYNEQFFGPGTRLTVL.

This chain joins TRBV18 and TRBJ1-1; D unclear. Germline V lookup: CDR1 KGHSH, CDR2 LQKENI. The ends were cut back, 3 bases at V and 4 bases at J, with 15 bases in the middle. The CDR3 contains 15 residues. The CDR3 region has the DNA TGTGCCAGCTCACCTTGGGAGACGACGAGCACTGAAGCTTTCTTT. Its protein product is CASSPWETTSTEAFF.

This sequence joins TRBV5-5 and TRBJ1-2, with 7 bases lining up with TRBD1. The junction had 10 bases not matched to a gene; V was cut back by 4 bases and J by 7 bases. CDR1 is SGHKS and CDR2 is YYEKEE in the germline V gene (reference sequence). The CDR3 sequence is 14 residues long. DNA of the CDR3: TGTGCCAGCAGCATCACCAGACAGGGAACTGGCTACACCTTC. The encoded protein is CASSITRQGTGYTF.

CDR3 sequence: CASSTGPNQPQHF. In DNA form, the CDR3 reads TGTGCCAGCAGCACAGGGCCCAATCAGCCCCAGCATTTT. The chain uses TRBV6-1 and TRBJ1-5; D may be TRBD1 (6 bases). The CDR3 sequence is 13 residues long. V was shortened by 6 bases and J by 3 bases, with 9 bases between the two germline ends. The germline V gene has CDR1 MNHNS and CDR2 SASEGT.

The V call is TRBV20-1, the J call TRBJ2-7, with no clear D. CDR1 is DFQATT and CDR2 is SNEGSKA in the germline V gene (reference sequence). V shed 4 bases and J shed 3 bases, with 7 bases lying between them. CDR3 size: 11 residues. The CDR3 sequence: CSAMTGYEQYF. The CDR3 bases are TGCAGTGCTATGACTGGCTACGAGCAGTACTTC.

The chain carries TRBV28 and TRBJ2-7; the match to TRBD2 covers 8 bases. Germline CDR1 MDHEN, CDR2 SYDVKM. V trimming: 4 bases; J trimming: 4 bases; junction bases outside the gene matches: 9. The CDR3 has 15 residues. The CDR3 protein is CASSSPVIAGYEQYF. The DNA of the CDR3 is TGTGCCAGCAGTTCTCCCGTGATAGCGGGGTACGAGCAGTACTTC.

The table lists this clone with a count of one. The V gene is TRBV5-1, the J gene TRBJ2-2; tentative D call: TRBD2 (6 bases). Per germline, CDR1 SGHRS and CDR2 YFSETQ. The CDR3 is made up of 16 amino acids. V lost 4 bases and J lost 0, with 13 bases in between. CDR3 nucleotide sequence: TGCGCCAGCAGCCCGTGGGACTTCCCGAACACCGGGGAGCTGTTTTTT. Translating it yields CASSPWDFPNTGELFF.

This chain uses TRBV5-1 with TRBJ2-7, with 10 nucleotides matching TRBD1. This CDR3 has 16 amino acids. The ends lost 5 bases at V and 4 bases at J; junction bases unmatched: 12. The germline V gene encodes CDR1 SGHRS and CDR2 YFSETQ. The CDR3 loop is CASRATPGTGAYEQYF. DNA of the CDR3: TGCGCCAGCAGAGCAACGCCCGGGACAGGGGCATACGAGCAGTACTTC.

The V gene is TRBV5-5, the J gene TRBJ2-7; 10 bases are shared with TRBD1. Germline CDR1 reads SGHKS; CDR2 reads YYEKEE (reference sequence). V dropped 3 bases and J dropped 0; count of bases not matched to a gene: 0. This CDR3 has 14 amino acids. CDR3: CASSWTGGSYEQYF. The CDR3 nucleotides read TGTGCCAGCAGCTGGACAGGGGGCTCCTACGAGCAGTACTTC.

The rearrangement joins TRBV5-5 to TRBJ1-2; unclear D gene. CDR1 is SGHKS, CDR2 YYEKEE, per germline (reference sequence). CDR3 length equals 11 residues. Trimming cost V 2 bases and J 8 bases, with 7 bases left between them. CDR3 protein: CASSFKSGYTF. The CDR3 DNA follows: TGTGCCAGCAGCTTTAAAAGCGGCTACACCTTC.

This chain connects TRBV18 to TRBJ2-1; 7 nucleotides match TRBD1. V trimming: 2 bases; J trimming: 2 bases; junction bases outside the gene matches: 6. This CDR3 spans 16 amino acids. The germline V gene has CDR1 KGHSH and CDR2 LQKENI. Here the CDR3 DNA reads TGTGCCAGCTCACCAAGGGCAGGGGGACCCTACAATGAGCAGTTCTTC. It yields the protein CASSPRAGGPYNEQFF. The complete variable domain, with remaining parts taken from reference TRBV18 and TRBJ2-1, reads NAGVMQNPRHLVRRRGQEARLRCSPMKGHSHVYWYRQLPEEGLKFMVYLQKENIIDESGMPKERFSAEFPKEGPSILRIQQVVRGDSAAYFCASSPRAGGPYNEQFFGPGTRLTVL.

The V gene is TRBV27, the J gene TRBJ2-1; 7 bases agree with TRBD1. The CDR3 has 13 residues. In germline, CDR1 is MNHEY, CDR2 SMNVEV (reference sequence). J lost 1 base, V lost 8 bases, and 2 bases had no gene match. CDR3 loop: CASGRGSYNEQFF. The CDR3 nucleotides read TGTGCCAGCGGCAGGGGGTCCTACAATGAGCAGTTCTTC.

The gene calls are TRBV7-6 and TRBJ2-1; the match to TRBD1 covers 9 bases. Trimming removed 2 bases from V and 1 base from J; junction bases left unmatched: 3. This CDR3 has 16 amino acids. From germline, CDR1 is SGHVS and CDR2 FNYEAQ. The CDR3 DNA is TGTGCCAGCAGCTTACGTGGGACAGGGTCCTACAATGAGCAGTTCTTC. It yields the protein CASSLRGTGSYNEQFF.

The V and J genes are TRBV5-1 and TRBJ2-1; a possible D gene is TRBD2 (6 bases). This CDR3 is 14 amino acids long. The germline V gene has CDR1 SGHRS and CDR2 YFSETQ. V was clipped by 5 bases and J by 3 bases, with 12 bases between them. The CDR3 DNA follows: TGCGCCAGCAGTCGCGGGGCGGGCTACAATGAGCAGTTCTTC. Its translation: CASSRGAGYNEQFF.